This T cell receptor beta chain was captured in a study of OX40 agonist ivuxolimab in advanced cancers. Drawing of blood for sampling happened at baseline, at cycle 4 day 1, and at cycle 7 day 1. Assay: immunoSEQ multiplex PCR; the TCRdb copy retains only in-frame clones and omits some. The data hold tens of thousands of clones, with approximately 71% observed a single time. The germline gives CDR1 SGHAT, CDR2 FQNNGV. The CDR3 consists of 14 residues. Trimming shortened V by 5 bases and J by 2 bases, and 12 bases separated the two germline ends. This sample comprised CD4+ or CD8+ T cells sorted from blood, obtained in a trial of the OX40 agonist ivuxolimab. The TCR was taken from an adult with an advanced solid tumor such as melanoma, head and neck, liver or kidney cancer. The chain uses TRBV11-2 and TRBJ1-1; D might be TRBD1 (6 bases). Written as DNA, the CDR3 is TGTGCCAGCAGCGGAGGACAGTTTAACACTGAAGCTTTCTTT. This gives the protein CASSGGQFNTEAFF. The full variable domain, completed using reference TRBV11-2 and TRBJ1-1, is EAGVAQSPRYKIIEKRQSVAFWCNPISGHATLYWYQQILGQGPKLLIQFQNNGVVDDSQLPKDRFSAERLKGVDSTLKIQPAKLEDSAVYLCASSGGQFNTEAFFGQGTRLTVV.